These T cell receptor beta chains were read from a single sample in a study of Graves' ophthalmopathy and Graves' hyperthyroidism. TCRdb reprocessed the multiplex PCR reads with MiXCR, giving one entry per CDR3 protein. The table lists 400,000 or so distinct CDR3 sequences, over 15% of them singletons. The material sequenced was peripheral blood. Source of these receptors: a woman aged 18-29 years with stable Graves' hyperthyroidism. Both conserved end residues are part of each CDR3. D genes are given only for firm matches. Not every row has a clone size; where given, it reads once, few, many or a size class.

J	V	size	D	DNA	CDR3
TRBJ2-5	TRBV11-2	.	TRBD1	TGTGCCAGCAGCTTAGACCCAGGGGGAGAAGAGACCCAGTATTTC	CASSLDPGGEETQYF
TRBJ1-5	TRBV19	few	.	TGTGCCACCATAGGACGGGTGATAGGGCCCCAGCATTTT	CATIGRVIGPQHF
TRBJ2-7	TRBV4-1	few	.	TGCGCCAGCAGCCAAGGACCCTTTGTCTACGAGCAGTACTTC	CASSQGPFVYEQYF
TRBJ2-4	TRBV6-5	many	.	TGTGCCAGCAGTTCAGGACCCAAGGCCAAAAACATTCAGTACTTC	CASSSGPKAKNIQYF
TRBJ2-7	TRBV7-9	few	TRBD2	TGTGCCAGCTCCGGCGGGAGGTACTCCTACGAGCAGTACTTC	CASSGGRYSYEQYF
TRBJ1-1	TRBV2	many	.	TGTGCCAGCATCGGGTTGAACACTGAAGCTTTCTTT	CASIGLNTEAFF
TRBJ1-2	TRBV13	.	.	TGTGCCAGCAGCTTAGTGCGCGGACGCTTCTATGGCTACACCTTC	CASSLVRGRFYGYTF
TRBJ1-1	TRBV14	many	TRBD1	TGTGCCAGCAGCCTTCAACCGGGACAGGGGATTGCGGACACTGAAGCTTTCTTT	CASSLQPGQGIADTEAFF
TRBJ2-2	TRBV24-1	many	TRBD2	TGTGCCACCAGCGGTACTAGCGGGGGGAACACCGGGGAGCTGTTTTTT	CATSGTSGGNTGELFF
TRBJ1-5	TRBV15	many	TRBD1	TGTGCCACCAGGATGACAGGGGAACGTGGGCAGCCCCAGCATTTT	CATRMTGERGQPQHF
TRBJ2-5	TRBV12-3/TRBV12-4	many	TRBD2	TGTGCCAGCAGTGGACCACTAGCGGGGAAGGAGACCCAGTACTTC	CASSGPLAGKETQYF
TRBJ1-3	TRBV29-1	many	.	TGCAGCGTTAGACAGTCCTCTGGAAACACCATATATTTT	CSVRQSSGNTIYF
TRBJ2-7	TRBV12-3/TRBV12-4	many	.	TGTGCCAGCACCGTTGGACAGCCCTACGAGCAGTACTTC	CASTVGQPYEQYF
TRBJ1-1	TRBV6-2/TRBV6-3	many	.	TGTGCCAGCAGTTACTCGAGGGTGGGGGCCCCGAGGAACACTGAAGCTTTCTTT	CASSYSRVGAPRNTEAFF
TRBJ2-7	TRBV20-1	many	.	TGCAGCCTGGGAGGCGACGAGCAGTACTTC	CSLGGDEQYF
TRBJ1-5	TRBV11-3	.	.	TGTGCCAGCAGCCCCCGGGGAGGGGACAATCAGCCCCAGCATTTT	CASSPRGGDNQPQHF